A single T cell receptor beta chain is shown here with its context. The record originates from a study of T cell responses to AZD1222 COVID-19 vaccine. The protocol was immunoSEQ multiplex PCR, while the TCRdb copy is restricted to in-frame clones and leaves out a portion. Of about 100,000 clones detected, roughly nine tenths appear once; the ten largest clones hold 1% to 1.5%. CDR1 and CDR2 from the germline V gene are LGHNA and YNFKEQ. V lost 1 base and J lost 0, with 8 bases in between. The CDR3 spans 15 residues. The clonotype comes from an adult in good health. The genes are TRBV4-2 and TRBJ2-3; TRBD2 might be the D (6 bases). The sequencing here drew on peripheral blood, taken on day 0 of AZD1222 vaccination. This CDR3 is CASSQAGDSTDTQYF. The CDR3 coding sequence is TGTGCCAGCAGCCAAGCGGGAGATAGCACAGATACGCAGTATTTT.